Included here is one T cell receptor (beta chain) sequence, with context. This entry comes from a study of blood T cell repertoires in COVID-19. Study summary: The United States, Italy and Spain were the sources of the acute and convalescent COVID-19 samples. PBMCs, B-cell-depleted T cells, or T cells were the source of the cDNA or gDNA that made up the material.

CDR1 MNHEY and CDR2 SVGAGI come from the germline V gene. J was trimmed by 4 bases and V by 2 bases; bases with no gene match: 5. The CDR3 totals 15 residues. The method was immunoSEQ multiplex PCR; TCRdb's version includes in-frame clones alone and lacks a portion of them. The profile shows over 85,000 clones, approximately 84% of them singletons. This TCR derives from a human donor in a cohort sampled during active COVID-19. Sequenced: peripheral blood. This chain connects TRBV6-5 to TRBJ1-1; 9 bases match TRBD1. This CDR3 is CASSYTPTGGTEAFF. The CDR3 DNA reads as TGTGCCAGCAGTTACACCCCGACAGGGGGCACTGAAGCTTTCTTT.